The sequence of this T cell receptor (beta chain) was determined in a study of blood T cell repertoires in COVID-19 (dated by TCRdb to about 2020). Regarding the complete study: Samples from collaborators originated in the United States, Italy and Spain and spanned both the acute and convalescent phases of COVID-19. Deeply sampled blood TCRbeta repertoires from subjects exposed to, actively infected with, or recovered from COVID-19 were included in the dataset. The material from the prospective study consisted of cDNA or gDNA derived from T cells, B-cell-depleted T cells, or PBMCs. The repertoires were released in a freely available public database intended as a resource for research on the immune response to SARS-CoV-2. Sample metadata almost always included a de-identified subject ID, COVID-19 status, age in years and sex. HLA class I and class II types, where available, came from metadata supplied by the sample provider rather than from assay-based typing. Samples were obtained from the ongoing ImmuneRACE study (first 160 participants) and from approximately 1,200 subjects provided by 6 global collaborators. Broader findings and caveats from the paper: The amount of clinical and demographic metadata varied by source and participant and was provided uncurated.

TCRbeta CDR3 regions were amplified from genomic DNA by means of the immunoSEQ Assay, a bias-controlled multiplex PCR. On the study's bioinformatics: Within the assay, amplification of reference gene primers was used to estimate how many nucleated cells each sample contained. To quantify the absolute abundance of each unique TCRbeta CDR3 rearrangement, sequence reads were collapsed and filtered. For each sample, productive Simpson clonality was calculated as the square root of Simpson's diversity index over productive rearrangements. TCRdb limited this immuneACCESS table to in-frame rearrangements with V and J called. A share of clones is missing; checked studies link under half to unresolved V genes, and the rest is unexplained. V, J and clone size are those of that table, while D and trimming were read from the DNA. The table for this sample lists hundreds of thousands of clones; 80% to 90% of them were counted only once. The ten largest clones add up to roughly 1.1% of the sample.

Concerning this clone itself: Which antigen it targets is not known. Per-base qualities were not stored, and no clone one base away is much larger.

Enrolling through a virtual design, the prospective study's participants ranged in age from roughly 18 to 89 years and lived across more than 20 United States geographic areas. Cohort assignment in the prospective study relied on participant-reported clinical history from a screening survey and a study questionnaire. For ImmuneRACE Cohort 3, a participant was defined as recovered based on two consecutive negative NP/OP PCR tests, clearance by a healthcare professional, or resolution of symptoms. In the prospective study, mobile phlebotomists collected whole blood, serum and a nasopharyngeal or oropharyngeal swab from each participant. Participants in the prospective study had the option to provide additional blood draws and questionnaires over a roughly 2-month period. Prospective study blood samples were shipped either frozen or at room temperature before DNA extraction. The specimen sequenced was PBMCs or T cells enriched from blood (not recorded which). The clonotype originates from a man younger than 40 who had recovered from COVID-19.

The DNA sequence follows: TGTGCCAGCAGTTTGCGCCTAGCGTACAATGAGCAGTTCTTC. Translated, this is CASSLRLAYNEQFF. Rearrangement joined TRBV27 to TRBJ2-1, with TRBD2 as a weak D call on 6 bases. A distance of 10 bases separates the germline ends of V and J, which lose 3 bases and 4 bases respectively. The germline V gene (reference sequence) specifies MNHEY as CDR1 and SMNVEV as CDR2. Spanning cysteine to phenylalanine, the CDR3 consists of 14 amino acids. CDR3 DNA is the only sequence kept; it has 42 bases, read in frame from the first base.